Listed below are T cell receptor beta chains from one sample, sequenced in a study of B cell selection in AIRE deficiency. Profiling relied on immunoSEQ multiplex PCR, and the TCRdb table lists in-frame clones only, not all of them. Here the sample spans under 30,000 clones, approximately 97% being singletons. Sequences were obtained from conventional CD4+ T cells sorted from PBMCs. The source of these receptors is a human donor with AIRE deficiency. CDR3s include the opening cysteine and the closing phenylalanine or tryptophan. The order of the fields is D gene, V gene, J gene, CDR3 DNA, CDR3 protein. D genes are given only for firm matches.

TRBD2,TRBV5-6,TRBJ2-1,TGTGCCAGCAGCTGGTGGACTAGCGGGACGGGTGAGCAGTTCTTC,CASSWWTSGTGEQFF
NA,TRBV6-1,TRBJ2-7,TGTGCCAGCAACCCGGGACTGTTCTACGAGCAGTACTTC,CASNPGLFYEQYF
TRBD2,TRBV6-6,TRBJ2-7,TGTGCCAGCAGTGGACTGGGACTAACGGATTACGAGCAGTACTTC,CASSGLGLTDYEQYF
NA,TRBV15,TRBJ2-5,TGTGCCACCTCAAGGTCCAGGGTGGGGGAGACCCAGTACTTC,CATSRSRVGETQYF
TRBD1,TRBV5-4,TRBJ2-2,TGTGCCAGCAGCGTACAGGGGGCGGCCGGGGAGCTGTTTTTT,CASSVQGAAGELFF
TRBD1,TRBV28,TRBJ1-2,TGTGCCAGCAGTTTCCTCTCAGGGGGACAAGGCTACACCTTC,CASSFLSGGQGYTF
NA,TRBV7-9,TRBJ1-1,TGTGCCAGCAGCTTAGCCGGTGTCGAACTTCTAGAGGACACTGAAGCTTTCTTT,CASSLAGVELLEDTEAFF
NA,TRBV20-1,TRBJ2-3,TGCAGTAGCCAGAACACAGATACGCAGTATTTT,CSSQNTDTQYF
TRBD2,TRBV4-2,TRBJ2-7,TGTGCCAGCAGCCAAGATGATAGCGGGGTCTACGAGCAGTACTTC,CASSQDDSGVYEQYF
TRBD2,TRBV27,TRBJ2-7,TGTGCCAGCAGTTTAACGAGCGGACTAGCGTCCCACGAGCAGTACTTC,CASSLTSGLASHEQYF